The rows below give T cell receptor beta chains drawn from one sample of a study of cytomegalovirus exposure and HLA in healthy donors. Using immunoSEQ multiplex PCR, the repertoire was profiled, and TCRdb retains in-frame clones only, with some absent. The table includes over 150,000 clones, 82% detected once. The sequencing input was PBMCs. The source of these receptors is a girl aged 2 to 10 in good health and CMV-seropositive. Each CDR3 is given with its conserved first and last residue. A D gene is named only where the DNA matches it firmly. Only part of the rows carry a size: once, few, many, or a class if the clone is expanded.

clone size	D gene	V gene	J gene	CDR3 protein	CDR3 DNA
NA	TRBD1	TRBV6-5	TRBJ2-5	CASSYSQGASTETQYF	TGTGCCAGCAGTTATTCACAGGGGGCGAGTACAGAGACCCAGTACTTC
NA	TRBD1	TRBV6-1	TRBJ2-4	CASSTRGRAKNIQYF	TGTGCCAGCAGTACGAGGGGGCGCGCCAAAAACATTCAGTACTTC
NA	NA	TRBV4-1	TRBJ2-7	CASSQVRRGRYEQYF	TGCGCCAGCAGCCAAGTAAGGAGGGGCCGTTACGAGCAGTACTTC
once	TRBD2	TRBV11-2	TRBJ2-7	CASSLASGSSYEQYF	TGTGCCAGCAGCTTAGCAAGCGGGAGCTCCTACGAGCAGTACTTC
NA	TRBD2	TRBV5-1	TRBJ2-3	CASKASGITGDTQYF	TGCGCCAGCAAAGCTAGCGGGATAACCGGGGATACGCAGTATTTT
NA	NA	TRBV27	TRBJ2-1	CASSFGTLVYNEQFF	TGTGCCAGCAGTTTTGGGACATTAGTCTACAATGAGCAGTTCTTC
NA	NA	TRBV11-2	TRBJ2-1	CASSLSQQFF	TGTGCCAGCAGCTTATCTCAGCAGTTCTTC
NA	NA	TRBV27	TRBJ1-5	CASSLSGGSGQPQHF	TGTGCCAGCAGTTTATCAGGGGGATCGGGCCAGCCCCAGCATTTT
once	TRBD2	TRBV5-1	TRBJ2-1	CASSPTSGRIEQFF	TGCGCCAGCAGCCCGACTAGCGGGAGAATTGAGCAGTTCTTC
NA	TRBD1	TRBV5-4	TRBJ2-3	CASRPTGTVTDTQYF	TGTGCCAGCAGGCCGACCGGGACAGTCACAGATACGCAGTATTTT
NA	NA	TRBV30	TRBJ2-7	CAWGLPYEQYF	TGTGCCTGGGGACTACCCTACGAGCAGTACTTC
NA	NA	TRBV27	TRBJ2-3	CASSPRFTSTDTQYF	TGTGCCAGCAGTCCCCGATTTACTAGTACCGATACGCAGTATTTT
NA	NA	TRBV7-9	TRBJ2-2	CASSLNGGAGELFF	TGTGCCAGCAGCTTAAACGGGGGTGCCGGGGAGCTGTTTTTT
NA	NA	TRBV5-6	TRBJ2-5	CASSLGGHPPQDPQETQYF	TGTGCCAGCAGCTTGGGGGGACACCCTCCGCAGGATCCCCAAGAGACCCAGTACTTC
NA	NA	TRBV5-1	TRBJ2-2	CASSLALGAGTGELFF	TGCGCCAGCAGCTTGGCCTTGGGGGCGGGCACCGGGGAGCTGTTTTTT
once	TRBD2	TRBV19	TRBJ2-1	CASSPNSGSLYNEQFF	TGTGCCAGTAGTCCAAACAGCGGGAGCCTCTACAATGAGCAGTTCTTC
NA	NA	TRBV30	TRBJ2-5	CAWSDRRGTALQETQYF	TGTGCCTGGAGTGATCGGAGGGGGACAGCCTTACAAGAGACCCAGTACTTC
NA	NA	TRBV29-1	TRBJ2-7	CSVGWATGAYEQYF	TGCAGCGTTGGATGGGCTACAGGCGCCTACGAGCAGTACTTC
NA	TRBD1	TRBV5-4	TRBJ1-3	CASSVLRDRGSGNTIYF	TGTGCCAGCAGCGTCCTCCGGGACAGGGGGAGCGGAAACACCATATATTTT
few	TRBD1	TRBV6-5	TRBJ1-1	CASSRQGRVNTEAFF	TGTGCCAGCAGTCGACAGGGACGAGTGAACACTGAAGCTTTCTTT
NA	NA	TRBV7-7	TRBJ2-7	CASSLTTGGEQYF	TGTGCTAGCAGCCTGACGACTGGCGGGGAGCAGTACTTC
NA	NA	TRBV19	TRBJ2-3	CASRRSSTDTQYF	TGTGCCAGCAGGCGATCCAGCACAGATACGCAGTATTTT
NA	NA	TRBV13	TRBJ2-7	CASSKPIGAASEQYF	TGTGCCAGCAGCAAGCCGATAGGGGCGGCTTCCGAGCAGTACTTC
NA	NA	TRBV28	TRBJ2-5	CASSLFYGGQETQYF	TGTGCCAGCAGTTTATTTTACGGCGGGCAAGAGACCCAGTACTTC
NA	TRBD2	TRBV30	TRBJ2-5	CAWSLAGATQYF	TGTGCCTGGAGCTTAGCGGGAGCGACCCAGTACTTC
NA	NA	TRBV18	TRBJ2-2	CASSPSRDTGELFF	TGTGCCAGCTCACCAAGCAGGGACACCGGGGAGCTGTTTTTT
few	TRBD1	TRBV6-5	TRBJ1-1	CASGRQGRLTEAFF	TGTGCCAGCGGGAGACAGGGAAGGCTGACTGAAGCTTTCTTT
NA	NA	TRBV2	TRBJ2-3	CASGLSDTQYF	TGTGCCAGTGGACTTTCGGATACGCAGTATTTT